One sample yielded the 12 T cell receptor beta chains listed below, sequenced in a study of control samples from healthy donors and cancer patients (dated by TCRdb to 2020 to 2021). The receptor library was made with the immunoSEQ multiplex PCR assay. TCRdb stores this immuneACCESS table with in-frame sequences only. Part of the clones is absent; in the studies checked, under half of the shortfall reflects unresolved V genes, and no reason is known for the rest. The sample table lists 100,000 to 150,000 clones, 90% of them with a count of one. Of the sample, under 3% is held by the ten largest clones. The sample comprised blood. The source is a man between 35 and 55 years old in good health.

This chain uses TRBV2 with TRBJ2-5; D may match TRBD1 or TRBD2 (5 bases each). V shed 2 bases and J shed 0 bases, with 10 bases lying between them. Germline V gene sequence: CDR1 SNHLY, CDR2 FYNNEI. This CDR3 comprises 15 residues. The CDR3 region is CASSERGRDQETQYF. The CDR3 DNA reads TGTGCCAGCAGTGAAAGGGGACGGGACCAAGAGACCCAGTACTTC. Full variable domain (outside the CDR3, taken from reference TRBV2 and TRBJ2-5): EPEVTQTPSHQVTQMGQEVILRCVPISNHLYFYWYRQILGQKVEFLVSFYNNEISEKSEIFDDQFSVERPDGSNFTLKIRSTKLEDSAMYFCASSERGRDQETQYFGPGTRLLVL.

The CDR3 coding sequence is TGTGCCAGCAGCCAGGGACAGGGAGTTGGAAAACTGTTTTTT. Its protein product is CASSQGQGVGKLFF. The gene calls are TRBV27 and TRBJ1-4; 9 bases match TRBD1. The V gene's germline CDR1 is MNHEY and CDR2 SMNVEV (reference sequence). The CDR3 consists of 14 residues. V dropped 6 bases and J dropped 10; count of bases not matched to a gene: 9.

This clone was found once. The V call is TRBV7-9, the J call TRBJ2-1; no clear D gene. Trimming shortened V by 4 bases and J by 7 bases, and 14 bases separated the two germline ends. Germline V gives CDR1 SEHNR, CDR2 FQNEAQ (reference sequence). CDR3 length: 14 amino acids. CDR3 sequence (DNA): TGTGCCAGCAGCTACACTGCCGACGGGAATGAGCAGTTCTTC. This translates into CASSYTADGNEQFF.

The V gene is TRBV19, the J gene TRBJ1-5; D perhaps matches TRBD1 (5 bases). V was clipped by 4 bases and J by 2 bases, with 15 bases between them. CDR1 is LNHDA, CDR2 SQIVND, per germline (reference sequence). The CDR3 contains 16 residues. The CDR3 nucleotides read TGTGCCAGTAGTACCTCCGGGGGGTGGGGCAATCAGCCCCAGCATTTT. Translated: CASSTSGGWGNQPQHF.

This chain uses TRBV5-1 with TRBJ1-1, with TRBD1 matching 8 bases. This CDR3 spans 15 amino acids. The germline V gene encodes CDR1 SGHRS and CDR2 YFSETQ. V was clipped by 0 bases and J by 1 base; unmatched bases: 2. The DNA of the CDR3 is TGCGCCAGCAGCTTGGTCGGACAGGGGAACACTGAAGCTTTCTTT. Protein sequence: CASSLVGQGNTEAFF.

The chain has TRBV7-3 and TRBJ2-3; TRBD2 is a possible D gene (6 bases). Trimming shortened V by 5 bases and J by 2 bases, and 14 bases separated the two germline ends. The CDR3 contains 15 residues. Germline V gene lookup returns CDR1 SGHTA and CDR2 FQGTGA. The CDR3 nucleotides are TGTGCCAGCAGCCAACAAGCGGGCTACACAGATACGCAGTATTTT. This gives the protein CASSQQAGYTDTQYF.

This chain joins TRBV24-1 and TRBJ1-5; D not certain. V was clipped by 6 bases and J by 11 bases, with 16 bases between them. The CDR3 totals 13 residues. Looked up from germline, CDR1 is KGHDR and CDR2 is SFDVKD. CDR3 nucleotides: TGTGCCACCAGTAATCCCCCGGACTCAGCCCAGCATTTT. This sequence encodes CATSNPPDSAQHF.

This clone was observed a single time. The gene calls are TRBV2 and TRBJ2-6; D unclear. Trimming stripped 7 bases from V and 1 base from J, with 2 bases between. The CDR3 extends over 12 amino acids. Germline V CDR1 and CDR2: SNHLY, FYNNEI. The CDR3 reads CASISGANVLTF. The CDR3 bases are TGTGCCAGCATATCTGGGGCCAACGTCCTGACTTTC.

The rearrangement uses TRBV7-9 and TRBJ1-1, with D tentatively TRBD1 (5 bases). The germline V gene encodes CDR1 SEHNR and CDR2 FQNEAQ (reference sequence). CDR3 length equals 14 residues. Between the trimmed V and J ends, which lost 4 bases and 5 bases, there was a span of 14 bases. CDR3 residues: CASSSEPGGTEAFF. The CDR3 DNA reads as TGTGCCAGCAGCTCGGAACCTGGGGGGACTGAAGCTTTCTTT.

This rearrangement joins TRBV7-8 to TRBJ1-2; 8 bases align to TRBD1. In germline, CDR1 is SGHVS, CDR2 FQNEAQ. CDR3 size: 16 residues. Losses at the gene ends were 0 bases for V and 3 bases for J; bases not matched to a gene: 6. CDR3 DNA sequence: TGTGCCAGCAGCTTAGCAGTGGACAGGGATTACTATGGCTACACCTTC. It codes for CASSLAVDRDYYGYTF.

This clone was counted a single time. The J gene is TRBJ1-6, the V gene TRBV5-1, with D uncertain. The CDR3 is 17 residues long. The V gene lost 0 bases and the J gene lost 0 bases, with 10 bases spanning the gap. Germline CDR1 SGHRS, CDR2 YFSETQ. The CDR3 spells CASSLVVDISYNSPLHF. The CDR3 coding sequence is TGCGCCAGCAGCTTGGTTGTGGATATCTCCTATAATTCACCCCTCCACTTT.

This chain uses TRBV5-4 with TRBJ2-2; possible D gene TRBD1, 6 bases. This CDR3 contains 15 residues. The ends were cut back, 3 bases at V and 5 bases at J, with 14 bases in the middle. CDR1 SGHNT and CDR2 YYREEE come from the germline V gene (reference sequence). DNA for the CDR3: TGTGCCAGCAGCTCGACAGGTGCGGGTACCGGGGAGCTGTTTTTT. Its translation: CASSSTGAGTGELFF.